Presented here are 5 T cell receptor beta chains from one specimen sequenced in a study of CD8 T cells in Susac syndrome. After extraction with the RNeasy kit, 0.5 to 1 ug of the RNA was reverse transcribed using random hexamers. TCRdb independently ran MiXCR on the immunoSEQ multiplex PCR reads; one entry per CDR3 protein. Of about 240,000 distinct CDR3 sequences in the sample, 90% to 96% were seen once. Sequenced sample: CD4+ T cells from PBMCs. Every receptor here comes from a human donor with Susac syndrome.

The chain combines TRBV14 with TRBJ2-7, with 8 bases matching TRBD1. Trimming took 0 bases from V and 3 from J; bases not matched to a gene: 7. This CDR3 spans 16 amino acids. Germline CDR1 is SGHDN and CDR2 is FVKESK. This CDR3 reads CASSQENRGVLYEQYF. The CDR3 DNA is TGTGCCAGCAGCCAAGAGAACAGGGGGGTACTCTACGAGCAGTACTTC.

V gene TRBV30 combines with J gene TRBJ1-2; D gene ambiguous. Looked up from germline, CDR1 is GTSNPN and CDR2 is SVGIG (reference sequence). This CDR3 region has 11 residues. The V gene lost 0 bases and the J gene lost 8 bases, with 7 bases spanning the gap. This CDR3 is CAWSVFGGYTF. Here the CDR3 DNA reads TGTGCCTGGAGTGTGTTTGGGGGCTACACCTTC.

J is TRBJ2-1 and V is TRBV27, with 8 positions matching TRBD2. The junction had 12 bases not matched to a gene; V was cut back by 6 bases and J by 8 bases. Germline-derived CDR1 and CDR2 are MNHEY and SMNVEV (reference sequence). This CDR3 contains 15 residues. The chain's CDR3 is CASRRAGAWGDEQFF. CDR3 bases: TGTGCCAGCAGAAGAGCGGGAGCCTGGGGTGATGAGCAGTTCTTC.

This clonotype appeared a single time. The chain uses TRBV28 and TRBJ2-4; 9 bases line up with TRBD2. V shed 5 bases, J shed 8 bases, and the junction held 10 bases outside the gene matches. Germline-derived CDR1 and CDR2 are MDHEN and SYDVKM. The CDR3 is 15 residues long. This CDR3 reads CASSVAGEAEHIQYF. CDR3 nucleotides: TGTGCCAGCAGTGTAGCGGGAGAGGCGGAGCACATTCAGTACTTC.

This chain joins TRBV30 and TRBJ2-1, with 10 nucleotides matching TRBD2. CDR1 is GTSNPN, CDR2 SVGIG, per germline (reference sequence). The CDR3 consists of 15 residues. With 2 bases clipped from V and 7 bases from J, the junction kept 8 bases outside the gene matches. DNA for the CDR3: TGTGCCTGGAGTCTTCGGCTAGCGGGAGAGAATGAGCAGTTCTTC. This gives the protein CAWSLRLAGENEQFF.